This is a list of T cell receptor beta chains from one sample in a study of read filtering for tumor transcriptome and immune sequencing. TCRdb fed the reads into MiXCR, producing one record per CDR3 protein. Of more than 35,000 distinct CDR3 sequences in the sample, 12% were seen once. The sample was a population of CD138-negative cells sorted from bone marrow. The receptor set was obtained from a donor aged 40 or over with multiple myeloma. Both conserved end residues are trimmed from each CDR3. Expanded clones are given a class, and other clones once, few, many or no size at all.

>TRBV7-2|TRBJ1-5|many
ASSPSGGRGDPQH
>TRBV12-3/TRBV12-4|TRBJ2-1|.
ASSLNTGDNKQF
>TRBV28|TRBJ2-7|many
ASSSPGQPYYEQY
>TRBV28|TRBJ1-1|many
ASRAAGTGALNTEAF
>TRBV4-2|TRBJ2-2|many
ASSHRLAANTGELF
>TRBV20-1|TRBJ2-6|many
SARKTPGPGANVLT
>TRBV6-1|TRBJ1-2|many
ASSEGVSPIYGYT
>TRBV7-6|TRBJ2-5|many
ASSLTRMETQY
>TRBV9|TRBJ2-1|many
ASSGYSSSYNEQF
>TRBV7-6|TRBJ2-6|.
ASSFTGGAGANVLT
>TRBV19|TRBJ2-1|many
ASSIRGPIISEQF
>TRBV21-1|TRBJ2-5|many
ATEGVKTQY
>TRBV6-5|TRBJ2-7|.
TSSPTSGGSYEQY
>TRBV29-1|TRBJ1-1|many
SAHEGRETEAF
>TRBV21-1|TRBJ1-1|many
ASSKVEGTGISPEAF
>TRBV20-1|TRBJ1-1|many
SASSGDYFEAF
>TRBV4-2|TRBJ1-1|many
ASSQKGGNTEAF
>TRBV20-1|TRBJ2-3|many
SASTSADTQY
>TRBV3-1|TRBJ2-3|many
ASSPMSSDTQY
>TRBV15|TRBJ1-4|many
ATSRGTIRDYNEKLC
>TRBV7-2|TRBJ2-2|many
ASSLNSGNTGELF
>TRBV6-2/TRBV6-3|TRBJ2-3|many
ASSQTSGTPTQY
>TRBV15|TRBJ2-3|many
ATSPGTRIDTQY
>TRBV7-9|TRBJ2-2|many
ATRIRAGGADGELF
>TRBV5-6|TRBJ2-1|many
ASSLVDNEQF
>TRBV7-9|TRBJ1-5|many
ASSFSGQPQH
>TRBV2|TRBJ2-2|many
ASSGRDRDNTGELF
>TRBV20-1|TRBJ2-7|.
SAPTGYEQY
>TRBV29-1|TRBJ2-5|many
SGHLQRTETQY
>TRBV6-5|TRBJ2-7|many
ASSQGDEQY
>TRBV24-1|TRBJ2-1|many
ATSLSGTGIDEQF
>TRBV6-6|TRBJ2-3|many
ASKIGAGTDTQY
>TRBV28|TRBJ1-5|few
ASSISTGGNQPQH